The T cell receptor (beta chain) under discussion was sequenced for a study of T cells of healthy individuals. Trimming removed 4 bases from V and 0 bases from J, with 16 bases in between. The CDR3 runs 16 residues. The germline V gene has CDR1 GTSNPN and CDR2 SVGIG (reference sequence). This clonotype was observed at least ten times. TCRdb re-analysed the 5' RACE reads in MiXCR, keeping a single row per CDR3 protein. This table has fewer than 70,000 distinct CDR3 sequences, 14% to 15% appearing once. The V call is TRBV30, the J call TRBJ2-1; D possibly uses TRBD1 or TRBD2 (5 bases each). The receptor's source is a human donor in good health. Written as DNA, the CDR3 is TGTGCCTGGAAGTGGGGACCCGCGAGCTCCTACAATGAGCAGTTCTTC. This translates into CAWKWGPASSYNEQFF.